The next 22 T cell receptor beta chains were all read from a single sample in a study of T cell repertoires in aging, cancer and after chemotherapy. Rearranged V-D-J TRB sequences were amplified with a mixed TRB-A/B primer pool. TCRdb processed the multiplex PCR reads anew with MiXCR; each CDR3 protein has one entry. The sample carries about 11,000 distinct CDR3 sequences, 32% recorded once. Amplification of TCR beta used genomic DNA extracted from peripheral blood. The sequencing sample was made of blood. The origin of the receptors is a human donor in good health. The donor label of this sample is uncertain.

V usage is TRBV12-3 or TRBV12-4 and J usage is TRBJ2-1; 8 bases align to TRBD2. V trimming: 0 bases; J trimming: 9 bases; junction bases outside the gene matches: 13. The CDR3 length is 17 residues. The CDR3 bases are TGTGCCAGCAGTTTAGCGCAGGAAGCGGGAGTACCAGTTGAGCAGTTCTTC. Its protein is CASSLAQEAGVPVEQFF.

This sequence joins TRBV12-3 or TRBV12-4 and TRBJ2-1; no clear D gene. Trimming stripped 3 bases from V and 4 bases from J, with 10 bases between. The CDR3 has 14 residues. The CDR3 nucleotides read TGTGCCAGCAGTTTTAGGCTCTCTTACAATGAGCAGTTCTTC. Its protein product is CASSFRLSYNEQFF.

The chain has TRBV20-1 and TRBJ1-5, with D possibly matching TRBD1 (5 bases). The germline V and J ends were trimmed by 1 base and 5 bases, with 9 bases remaining between them. From germline, CDR1 is DFQATT and CDR2 SNEGSKA (reference sequence). This CDR3 is 13 amino acids long. The CDR3 spells CSARVDRDQPQHF. The CDR3 region has the DNA TGCAGTGCTAGAGTAGACAGAGATCAGCCCCAGCATTTT.

This chain's CDR3 is CASSPGSSYNEQFF. CDR3 nucleotide sequence: TGTGCCAGCAGCCCAGGGAGCTCCTACAATGAGCAGTTCTTC. The chain recombines TRBV6-2 or TRBV6-3 with TRBJ2-1, with D perhaps TRBD1 or TRBD2 (5 bases each). CDR1 is MNHEY, CDR2 SVGEGT, per germline. There are 14 residues in the CDR3. Between the trimmed V and J ends, which lost 6 bases and 0 bases, there was a span of 9 bases.

The chain carries TRBV5-6 and TRBJ2-7, with D uncertain. V was trimmed by 4 bases and J by 0 bases, leaving 14 bases between them. Germline V gene data show CDR1 as SGHDT and CDR2 as YYEEEE. This CDR3 contains 15 residues. The CDR3 sequence is CASSRAGVFSYEQYF. CDR3 nucleotide sequence: TGTGCCAGCAGCCGCGCTGGAGTATTCTCCTACGAGCAGTACTTC.

The J gene is TRBJ2-1, the V gene TRBV14; D may correspond to TRBD1 or TRBD2 (5 bases each). The CDR3 totals 15 residues. Germline CDR1 SGHDN, CDR2 FVKESK. Trimming stripped 4 bases from V and 6 bases from J, with 16 bases between. The CDR3 reads CASSLTGTLANEQFF. The CDR3 bases are TGTGCCAGCAGCCTAACCGGGACGCTTGCCAATGAGCAGTTCTTC.

The gene calls are TRBV5-1 and TRBJ1-1, with 7 positions matching TRBD1. J lost 0 bases, V lost 5 bases, and 4 bases had no gene match. This CDR3 has 14 residues. The germline gives CDR1 SGHRS, CDR2 YFSETQ. CDR3 nucleotide sequence: TGCGCCAGCAGGCAGACAGGGCTGAACACTGAAGCTTTCTTT. Translating gives CASRQTGLNTEAFF.

The rearrangement joins TRBV6-5 to TRBJ2-7; D ambiguous. The CDR3 length is 12 residues. V was cut by 8 bases and J by 5 bases, with 13 bases left in between. Germline lookup yields CDR1 MNHEY and CDR2 SVGAGI. CDR3 protein: CASSLGGDEQYF. CDR3 coding DNA: TGTGCCAGCTCTTTGGGCGGCGACGAGCAGTACTTC.

The chain is built from TRBV20-1 and TRBJ2-1, with D maybe TRBD2 (7 bases). Germline loops: CDR1 DFQATT, CDR2 SNEGSKA (reference sequence). Trimming removed 4 bases at V and 10 bases at J, with 14 bases between. The CDR3 runs 12 residues. The DNA of the CDR3 is TGCAGTGCTAAGACATGGGGGGGCGAGCAGTTCTTC. Translating gives CSAKTWGGEQFF.

The gene calls are TRBV19 and TRBJ1-1; TRBD1 agrees at 7 bases. CDR1 is LNHDA, CDR2 SQIVND, per germline (reference sequence). V lost 6 bases and J lost 4; bases outside the gene matches: 5. This CDR3 is 13 amino acids long. The CDR3 protein is CASRIQGPTEAFF. CDR3 coding DNA: TGTGCCAGTAGGATACAGGGGCCCACTGAAGCTTTCTTT.

CDR3 residues: CASSRDGTANTEAFF. The CDR3 bases are TGCGCCAGCAGCCGAGATGGGACGGCGAACACTGAAGCTTTCTTT. The rearrangement uses TRBV5-1 and TRBJ1-1; perhaps TRBD1 as D (5 bases). CDR1 and CDR2 (germline): SGHRS, YFSETQ. The CDR3 length is 15 residues. Trimming took off 4 bases at V and 1 base at J, with 14 bases between the two ends.

The rearrangement joins TRBV29-1 to TRBJ2-7, with 8 bases fitting TRBD1. V was pared by 5 bases and J by 3 bases, with 3 bases of the junction left unmatched. The CDR3 runs 12 residues. Germline V gene sequence: CDR1 SQVTM, CDR2 ANQGSEA. The CDR3: CSVFTGGYEQYF. The DNA for the CDR3 is TGCAGCGTTTTTACAGGGGGCTACGAGCAGTACTTC.

This clonotype was counted only a few times. The rearrangement joins TRBV6-4 to TRBJ1-2; a weak D match, TRBD1 (6 bases). The CDR3 extends over 15 amino acids. The ends were cut back, 6 bases at V and 4 bases at J, with 18 bases in the middle. CDR1 and CDR2 from the germline V gene are MRHNA and SNTAGT. The CDR3 coding sequence is TGTGCCAGCAGCCCGGACAGCGGAGACGTCTATGGCTACACCTTC. This codes for CASSPDSGDVYGYTF.

The chain is built from TRBV24-1 and TRBJ1-5; 7 positions match TRBD1. The trim removed 4 bases at V and 5 bases at J, leaving 7 bases unmatched. CDR1 KGHDR and CDR2 SFDVKD come from the germline V gene. CDR3 length: 15 residues. CDR3 coding DNA: TGTGCCACCAGTGACCAAATTACAGGGGATCAGCCCCAGCATTTT. The encoded protein is CATSDQITGDQPQHF.

The genes are TRBV12-3 or TRBV12-4 and TRBJ1-2; 8 nucleotides line up with TRBD1. The CDR3 runs 14 residues. The J segment lost 3 bases and the V segment lost 4 bases, leaving 4 bases of the junction unmatched. CDR3 coding DNA: TGTGCCAGCAGTTACGGGACAGGCTACTATGGCTACACCTTC. Its protein is CASSYGTGYYGYTF.

The gene calls are TRBV27 and TRBJ2-2; 7 bases match TRBD2. Trimming removed 8 bases from V and 4 bases from J; junction bases left unmatched: 4. Germline CDR1 reads MNHEY; CDR2 reads SMNVEV (reference sequence). This CDR3 is 13 amino acids long. In DNA, the CDR3 is TGTGCCAGCCGGGGCGGGAGCACCGGGGAGCTGTTTTTT. Translation gives CASRGGSTGELFF.

This clonotype is termed medium-sized. The CDR3 spells CASSPLRNEQFF. In nucleotides, the CDR3 is TGTGCCAGCTCACCACTGAGGAATGAGCAGTTCTTC. The V gene is TRBV18, the J gene TRBJ2-1, with D unclear. Trimming removed 1 base from V and 7 bases from J, with 5 bases in between. The CDR3 has 12 residues. CDR1 KGHSH and CDR2 LQKENI come from the germline V gene.

The chain couples TRBV6-5 to TRBJ2-7, with 8 bases lining up with TRBD1. The ends lost 2 bases at V and 3 bases at J; junction bases unmatched: 6. Germline CDR1 MNHEY, CDR2 SVGAGI. The CDR3 runs to 15 residues. CDR3 residues: CASSYGDRQIYEQYF. In nucleotides, the CDR3 is TGTGCCAGCAGTTACGGGGACAGGCAAATCTACGAGCAGTACTTC.

This rearrangement joins TRBV30 to TRBJ1-5, with D maybe TRBD1 (5 bases). Between the trimmed V and J ends, which lost 0 bases and 2 bases, there was a span of 14 bases. The CDR3 runs 16 residues. Germline CDR1 and CDR2: GTSNPN and SVGIG (reference sequence). CDR3 in DNA: TGTGCCTGGAGTGTACTTGCGGGGGTTGGCAATCAGCCCCAGCATTTT. Translating gives CAWSVLAGVGNQPQHF.

The genes are TRBV7-9 and TRBJ2-7; the match to TRBD1 covers 7 bases. Trimming took 1 base from V and 2 from J; bases not matched to a gene: 5. This CDR3 spans 15 amino acids. Germline CDR1 and CDR2: SEHNR and FQNEAQ (reference sequence). The chain's CDR3 is CASSLEQDRPYEQYF. CDR3 DNA sequence: TGTGCCAGCAGCTTAGAGCAGGACAGGCCCTACGAGCAGTACTTC.

This clonotype occurred a few times. The chain uses TRBV12-3 or TRBV12-4 and TRBJ2-3; 7 bases match TRBD2. The CDR3 spans 14 residues. After removal of 6 bases from V and 11 bases from J, the junction contained 14 bases not matched to a gene. CDR3 nucleotides: TGTGCCAGCAGCTATACTCCCAGCGGGGCTGGGCAGTATTTT. As protein: CASSYTPSGAGQYF.

In the case of this clonotype: A much larger clone sits a single nucleotide away, making a read error possible. This rearrangement joins TRBV29-1 to TRBJ1-2; 9 nucleotides match TRBD1. The germline V gene has CDR1 SQVTM and CDR2 ANQGSEA. This CDR3 is built from 12 residues. The CDR3: CSVTGTGSGFTF. The CDR3, as DNA: TGCAGCGTGACCGGGACAGGGAGCGGCTTCACCTTC.